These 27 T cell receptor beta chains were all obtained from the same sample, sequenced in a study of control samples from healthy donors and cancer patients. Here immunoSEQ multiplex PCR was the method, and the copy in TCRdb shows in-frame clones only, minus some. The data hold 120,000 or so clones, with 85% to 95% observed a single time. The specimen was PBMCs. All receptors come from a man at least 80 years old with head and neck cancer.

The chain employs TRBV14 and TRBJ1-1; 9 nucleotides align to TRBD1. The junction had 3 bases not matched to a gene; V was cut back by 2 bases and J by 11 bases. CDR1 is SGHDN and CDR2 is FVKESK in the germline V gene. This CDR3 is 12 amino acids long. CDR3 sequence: CASSQSGTGAFF. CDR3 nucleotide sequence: TGTGCCAGCAGCCAATCCGGGACAGGGGCTTTCTTT.

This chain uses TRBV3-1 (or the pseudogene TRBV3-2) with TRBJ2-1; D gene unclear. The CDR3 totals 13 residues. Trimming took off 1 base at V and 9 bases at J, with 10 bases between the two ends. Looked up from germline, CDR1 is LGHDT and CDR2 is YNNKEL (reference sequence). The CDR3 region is CASSQGGRAEQFF. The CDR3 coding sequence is TGTGCCAGCAGCCAAGGGGGTAGGGCTGAGCAGTTCTTC.

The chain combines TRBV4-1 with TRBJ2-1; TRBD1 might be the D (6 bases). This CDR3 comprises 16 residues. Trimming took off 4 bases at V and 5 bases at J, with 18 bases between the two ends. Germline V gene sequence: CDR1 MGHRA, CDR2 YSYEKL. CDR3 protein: CASSRLTGRRDNEQFF. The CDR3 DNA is TGCGCCAGCAGCCGCCTCACAGGGCGGCGCGACAATGAGCAGTTCTTC.

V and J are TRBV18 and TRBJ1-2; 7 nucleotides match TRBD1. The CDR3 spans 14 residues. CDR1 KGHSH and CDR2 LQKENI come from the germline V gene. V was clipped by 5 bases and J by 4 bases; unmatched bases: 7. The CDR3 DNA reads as TGTGCCAGCTCATCCGACAGGGCTATCTATGGCTACACCTTC. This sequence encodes CASSSDRAIYGYTF.

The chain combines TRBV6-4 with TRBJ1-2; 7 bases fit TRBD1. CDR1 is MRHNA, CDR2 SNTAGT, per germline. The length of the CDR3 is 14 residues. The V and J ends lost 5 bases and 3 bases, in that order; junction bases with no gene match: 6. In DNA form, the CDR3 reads TGTGCCAGCAGTCTGACAGGGTCCCACTATGGCTACACCTTC. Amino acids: CASSLTGSHYGYTF.

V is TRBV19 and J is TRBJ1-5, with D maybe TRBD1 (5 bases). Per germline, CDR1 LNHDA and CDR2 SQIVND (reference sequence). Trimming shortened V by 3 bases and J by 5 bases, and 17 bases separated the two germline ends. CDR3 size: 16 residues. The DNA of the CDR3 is TGTGCCAGTAGTATGGAGGCCAGGAGAGGGGATCAGCCCCAGCATTTT. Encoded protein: CASSMEARRGDQPQHF. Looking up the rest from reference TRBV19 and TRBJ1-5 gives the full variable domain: DGGITQSPKYLFRKEGQNVTLSCEQNLNHDAMYWYRQDPGQGLRLIYYSQIVNDFQKGDIAEGYSVSREKKESFPLTVTSAQKNPTAFYLCASSMEARRGDQPQHFGDGTRLSIL.

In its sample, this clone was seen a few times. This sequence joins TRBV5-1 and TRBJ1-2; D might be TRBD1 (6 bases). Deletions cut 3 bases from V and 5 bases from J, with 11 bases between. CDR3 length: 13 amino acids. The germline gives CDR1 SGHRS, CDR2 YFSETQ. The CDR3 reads CASSYRAFYGYTF. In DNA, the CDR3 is TGCGCCAGCAGCTACAGGGCTTTTTATGGCTACACCTTC.

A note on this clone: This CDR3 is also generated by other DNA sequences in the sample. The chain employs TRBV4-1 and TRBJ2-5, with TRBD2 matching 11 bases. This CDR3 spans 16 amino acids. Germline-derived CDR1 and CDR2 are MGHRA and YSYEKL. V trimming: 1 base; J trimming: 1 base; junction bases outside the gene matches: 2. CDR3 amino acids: CASSQGLAGGQETQYF. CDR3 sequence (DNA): TGCGCCAGCAGCCAAGGGCTAGCGGGGGGCCAAGAGACCCAGTACTTC.

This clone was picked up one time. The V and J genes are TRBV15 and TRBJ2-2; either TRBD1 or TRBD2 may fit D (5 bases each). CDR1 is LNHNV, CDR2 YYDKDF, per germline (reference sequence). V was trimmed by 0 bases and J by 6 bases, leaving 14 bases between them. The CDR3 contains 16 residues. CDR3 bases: TGTGCCACCAGCAGAGATATGGCCTGGGACCCCGGGGAGCTGTTTTTT. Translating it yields CATSRDMAWDPGELFF.

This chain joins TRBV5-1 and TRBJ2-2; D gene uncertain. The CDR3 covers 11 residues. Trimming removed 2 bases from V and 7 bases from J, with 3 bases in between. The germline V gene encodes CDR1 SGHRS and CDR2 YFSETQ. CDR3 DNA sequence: TGCGCCAGCAGCTTCCGCGGGGAGCTGTTTTTT. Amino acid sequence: CASSFRGELFF. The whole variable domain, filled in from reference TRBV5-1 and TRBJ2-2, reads KAGVTQTPRYLIKTRGQQVTLSCSPISGHRSVSWYQQTPGQGLQFLFEYFSETQRNKGNFPGRFSGRQFSNSRSEMNVSTLELGDSALYLCASSFRGELFFGEGSRLTVL.

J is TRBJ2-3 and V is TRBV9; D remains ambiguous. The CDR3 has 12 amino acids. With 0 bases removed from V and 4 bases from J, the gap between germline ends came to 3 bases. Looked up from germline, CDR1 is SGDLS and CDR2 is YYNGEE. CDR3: CASSVAPDTQYF. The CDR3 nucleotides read TGTGCCAGCAGCGTAGCCCCAGATACGCAGTATTTT.

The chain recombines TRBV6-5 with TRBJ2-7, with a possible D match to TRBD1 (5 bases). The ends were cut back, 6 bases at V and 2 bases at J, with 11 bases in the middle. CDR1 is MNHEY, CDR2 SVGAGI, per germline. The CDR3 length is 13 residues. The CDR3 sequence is CASSLQGTYEQYF. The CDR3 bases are TGTGCCAGCAGCCTGCAGGGAACCTACGAGCAGTACTTC.

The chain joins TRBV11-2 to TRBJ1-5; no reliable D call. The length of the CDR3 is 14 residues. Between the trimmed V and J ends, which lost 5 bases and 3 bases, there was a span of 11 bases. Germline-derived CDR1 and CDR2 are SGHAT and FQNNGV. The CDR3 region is CASSGGQSNQPQHF. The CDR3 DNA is TGTGCCAGCAGCGGAGGGCAGTCCAATCAGCCCCAGCATTTT.

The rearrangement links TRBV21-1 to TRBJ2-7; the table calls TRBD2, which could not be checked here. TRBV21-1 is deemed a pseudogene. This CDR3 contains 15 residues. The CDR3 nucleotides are TGTGCCAGCAGCAAAAAGCTTCGGGACTCCTACGAGCAGTACTTC. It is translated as CASSKKLRDSYEQYF.

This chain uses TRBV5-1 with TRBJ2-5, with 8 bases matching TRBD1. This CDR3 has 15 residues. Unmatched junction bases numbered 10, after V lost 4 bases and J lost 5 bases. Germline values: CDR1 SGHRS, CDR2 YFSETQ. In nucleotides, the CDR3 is TGCGCCAGCAGCCTTTCCAGGGGGCGCGCGGAGACCCAGTACTTC. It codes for CASSLSRGRAETQYF.

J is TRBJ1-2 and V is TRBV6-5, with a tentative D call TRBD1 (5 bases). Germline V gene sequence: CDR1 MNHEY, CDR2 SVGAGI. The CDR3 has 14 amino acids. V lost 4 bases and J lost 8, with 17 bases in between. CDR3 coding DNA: TGTGCCAGCAGTTCCGGGGCTCAGGGACGGGGCTACACCTTC. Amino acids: CASSSGAQGRGYTF.

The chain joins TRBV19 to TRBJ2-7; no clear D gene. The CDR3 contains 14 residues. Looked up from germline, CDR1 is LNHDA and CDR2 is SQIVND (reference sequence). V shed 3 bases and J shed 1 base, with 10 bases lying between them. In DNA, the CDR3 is TGTGCCAGTAGTATTAACAGTCCTTCCTACGAGCAGTACTTC. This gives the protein CASSINSPSYEQYF. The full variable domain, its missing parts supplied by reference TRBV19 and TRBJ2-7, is DGGITQSPKYLFRKEGQNVTLSCEQNLNHDAMYWYRQDPGQGLRLIYYSQIVNDFQKGDIAEGYSVSREKKESFPLTVTSAQKNPTAFYLCASSINSPSYEQYFGPGTRLTVT.

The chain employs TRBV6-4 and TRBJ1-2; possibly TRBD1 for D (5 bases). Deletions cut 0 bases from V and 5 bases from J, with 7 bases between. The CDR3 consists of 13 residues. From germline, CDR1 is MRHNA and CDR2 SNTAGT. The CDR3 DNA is TGTGCCAGCAGTGACTCTGGGGGGTATGGCTACACCTTC. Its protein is CASSDSGGYGYTF.

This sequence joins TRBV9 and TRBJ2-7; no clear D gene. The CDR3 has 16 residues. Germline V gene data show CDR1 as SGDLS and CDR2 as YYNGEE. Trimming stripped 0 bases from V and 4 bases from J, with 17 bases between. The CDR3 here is CASSVGGPFRPYEQYF. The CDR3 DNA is TGTGCCAGCAGCGTAGGCGGCCCATTCCGGCCTTACGAGCAGTACTTC. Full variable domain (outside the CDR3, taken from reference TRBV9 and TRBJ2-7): DSGVTQTPKHLITATGQRVTLRCSPRSGDLSVYWYQQSLDQGLQFLIQYYNGEERAKGNILERFSAQQFPDLHSELNLSSLELGDSALYFCASSVGGPFRPYEQYFGPGTRLTVT.

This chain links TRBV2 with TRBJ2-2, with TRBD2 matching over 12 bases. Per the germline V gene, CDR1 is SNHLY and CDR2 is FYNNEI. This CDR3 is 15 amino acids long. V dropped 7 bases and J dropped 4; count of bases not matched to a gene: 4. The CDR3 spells CASTTGLAGTGELFF. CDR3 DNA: TGTGCCAGCACTACGGGACTAGCGGGCACCGGGGAGCTGTTTTTT. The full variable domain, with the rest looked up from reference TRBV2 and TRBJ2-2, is EPEVTQTPSHQVTQMGQEVILRCVPISNHLYFYWYRQILGQKVEFLVSFYNNEISEKSEIFDDQFSVERPDGSNFTLKIRSTKLEDSAMYFCASTTGLAGTGELFFGEGSRLTVL.

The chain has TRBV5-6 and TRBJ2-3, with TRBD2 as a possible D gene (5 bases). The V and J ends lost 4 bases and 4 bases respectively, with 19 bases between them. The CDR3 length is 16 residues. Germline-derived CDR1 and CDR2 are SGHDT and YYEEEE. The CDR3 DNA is TGTGCCAGCAGCCTCCGGGCCGGGGTAGGCGCAGATACGCAGTATTTT. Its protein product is CASSLRAGVGADTQYF.

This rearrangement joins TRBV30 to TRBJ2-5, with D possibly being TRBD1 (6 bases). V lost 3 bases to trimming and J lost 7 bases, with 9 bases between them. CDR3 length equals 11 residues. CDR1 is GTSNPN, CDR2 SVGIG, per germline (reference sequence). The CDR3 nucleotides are TGTGCCTGGAGAACAGGGCGGACCCAGTACTTC. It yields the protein CAWRTGRTQYF.

CDR3 amino acids: CASSQNPSGNYEQYF. The CDR3 region has the DNA TGCGCCAGCAGCCAAAATCCTAGCGGGAACTACGAGCAGTACTTC. This chain uses TRBV4-1 with TRBJ2-7, with 9 bases lining up with TRBD2. The ends lost 2 bases at V and 3 bases at J; junction bases unmatched: 5. Germline CDR1 reads MGHRA; CDR2 reads YSYEKL. There are 15 residues in the CDR3.

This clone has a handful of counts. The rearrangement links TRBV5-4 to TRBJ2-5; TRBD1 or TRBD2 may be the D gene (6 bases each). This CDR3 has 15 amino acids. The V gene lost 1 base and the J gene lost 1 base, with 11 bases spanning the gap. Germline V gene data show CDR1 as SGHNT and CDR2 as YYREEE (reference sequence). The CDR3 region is CASSLWGAGQETQYF. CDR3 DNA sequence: TGTGCCAGCAGCTTGTGGGGGGCAGGCCAAGAGACCCAGTACTTC.

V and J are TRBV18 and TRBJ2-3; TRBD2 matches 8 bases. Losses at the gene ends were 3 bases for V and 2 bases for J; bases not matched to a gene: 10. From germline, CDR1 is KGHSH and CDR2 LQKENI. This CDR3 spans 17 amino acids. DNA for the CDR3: TGTGCCAGCTCACCTCTTTCTCTAGCGGGCACCACAGATACGCAGTATTTT. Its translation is CASSPLSLAGTTDTQYF.

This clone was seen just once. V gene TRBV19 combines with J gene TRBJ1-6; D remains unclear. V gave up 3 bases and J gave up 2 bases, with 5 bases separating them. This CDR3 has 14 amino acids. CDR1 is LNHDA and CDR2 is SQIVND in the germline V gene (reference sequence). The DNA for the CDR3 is TGTGCCAGTAGTATTTCCCCCTATAATTCACCCCTCCACTTT. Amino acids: CASSISPYNSPLHF.

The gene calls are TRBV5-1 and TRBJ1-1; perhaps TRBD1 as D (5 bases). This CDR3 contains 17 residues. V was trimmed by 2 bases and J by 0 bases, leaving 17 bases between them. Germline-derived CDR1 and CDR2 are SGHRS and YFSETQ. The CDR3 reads CASSLTGDRHMNTEAFF. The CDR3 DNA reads TGCGCCAGCAGCTTAACAGGAGACAGACACATGAACACTGAAGCTTTCTTT.